The clone carrying this TCR delta chain was counted only a few times. The translation of this DNA and the TCRdb protein of a much larger clone differ at residue 9, probably owing to a read error; the protein shown here is translated from the DNA. The source of the sample is a study of γδ T cells in repeated Plasmodium falciparum infection. Whole-study context: Samples were taken at baseline, before some infections, and 21 days after each. Malian repertoires were sampled cross-sectionally without transmission and longitudinally through febrile malaria.

Flow sorting of PBMC yielded separate Vgamma9/Vdelta2+ and Vdelta2-negative gammadelta T cell populations for bulk repertoire analysis. CDR1 TSWWSYY and CDR2 QGS come from the germline V gene. V was pared by 2 bases and J by 0 bases, with 20 bases of the junction left unmatched. This CDR3 comprises 21 residues. Both TRG and TRD chains were sequenced from each sorted sample. TCRdb redid the clone calls on the multiplex PCR reads with CATT. The sample yields tens of thousands of delta-chain clones, 1.5% to 2% seen once. The sequence came from a pool of human donors (malaria-infected and uninfected, not separated). The chain combines TRDV1 with TRDJ1; 8 positions agree with TRDD3. TCRdb supplies no J gene; here it was assigned by aligning the nucleotide sequence to germline. The specimen was gamma-delta T cells from blood. The chain's CDR3 is CALGELAFQNTGGTYTDKLIF. DNA of the CDR3: TGTGCTCTTGGGGAATTGGCCTTCCAGAATACTGGGGGCACTTACACCGATAAACTCATCTTT.